The 21 T cell receptor beta chains presented below share a single source sample, sequenced in a study of blood T cell repertoires in COVID-19 (dated by TCRdb to the early 2020s). The library came from the immunoSEQ multiplex PCR assay. TCRdb took over this immuneACCESS table, retaining in-frame rearrangements with V and J assigned. Such tables are incomplete; in checked studies, under half of the missing clones stem from an unresolved V gene, and the remainder is unexplained. The sample records approximately 310,000 clones, over 75% of which are singletons. Together, the top ten hold around 8% of the sample. Sequenced input: peripheral blood. The source is a woman aged 50 to 65 who had recovered from COVID-19.

The genes are TRBV7-2 and TRBJ1-2; D call uncertain. V was cut by 3 bases and J by 4 bases, with 9 bases left in between. Germline V CDR1 and CDR2: SGHTA, FQGNSA. The CDR3 loop spans 13 amino acids. CDR3 in amino acids: CASSFINGYGYTF. The CDR3 DNA reads TGTGCCAGCAGCTTTATCAACGGCTATGGCTACACCTTC. Full variable domain (missing parts from reference TRBV7-2 and TRBJ1-2): GAGVSQSPSNKVTEKGKDVELRCDPISGHTALYWYRQSLGQGLEFLIYFQGNSAPDKSGLPSDRFSAERTGGSVSTLTIQRTQQEDSAVYLCASSFINGYGYTFGSGTRLTVV.

In this sample, this clone turned up a few times. The chain recombines TRBV27 with TRBJ1-6, with TRBD1 identical over 7 bases. Germline V gene data show CDR1 as MNHEY and CDR2 as SMNVEV (reference sequence). After removal of 6 bases from V and 5 bases from J, the junction contained 4 bases not matched to a gene. The CDR3 runs 14 residues. CDR3 region: CASRTGTDNSPLHF. The CDR3 DNA sequence: TGTGCCAGCAGAACCGGGACAGATAATTCACCCCTCCACTTT.

This chain uses TRBV19 with TRBJ2-3, with D possibly TRBD2 on 6 matching bases. CDR1 is LNHDA and CDR2 is SQIVND in the germline V gene (reference sequence). The CDR3 consists of 14 residues. Trimming left V 10 bases short and J 1 base short, with 15 bases between. For the CDR3, the DNA is TGTGCCACCGGTCGGTGGGGGGGCACAGATACGCAGTATTTT. Translation: CATGRWGGTDTQYF.

This chain links TRBV7-8 with TRBJ2-1; 15 bases are shared with TRBD2. This CDR3 spans 20 amino acids. V lost 5 bases, J lost 6 bases, and 17 bases stayed unmatched. The germline V gene encodes CDR1 SGHVS and CDR2 FQNEAQ. CDR3 in DNA: TGTGCCAGCAGCCGAGATACCCGGACTAGCGGGAGGGCATTTTCCAATGAGCAGTTCTTC. This sequence encodes CASSRDTRTSGRAFSNEQFF.

The V and J genes are TRBV2 and TRBJ1-4; weak D call: TRBD1 (5 bases). The CDR3 runs to 15 residues. The ends were cut back, 7 bases at V and 2 bases at J, with 14 bases in the middle. CDR1 SNHLY and CDR2 FYNNEI come from the germline V gene. The CDR3 sequence: CASNARAATNEKLFF. The CDR3 DNA sequence: TGTGCCAGCAACGCCAGGGCAGCTACTAATGAAAAACTGTTTTTT.

The genes are TRBV29-1 and TRBJ1-4; unclear D gene. The CDR3 contains 14 residues. V lost 3 bases to trimming and J lost 0 bases, with 8 bases between them. Germline V gene lookup returns CDR1 SQVTM and CDR2 ANQGSEA. The CDR3 DNA is TGCAGCGTTGATCTCGGGGCAACTAATGAAAAACTGTTTTTT. Translation: CSVDLGATNEKLFF.

The chain is built from TRBV27 and TRBJ2-7, with 7 bases fitting TRBD1. The CDR3 sequence is 13 residues long. Germline CDR1 reads MNHEY; CDR2 reads SMNVEV (reference sequence). The V and J ends lost 6 bases and 1 base, in that order; junction bases with no gene match: 3. In DNA form, the CDR3 reads TGTGCCAGCAGAAAGGACAGGTCCTACGAGCAGTACTTC. As protein: CASRKDRSYEQYF.

V usage is TRBV5-6 and J usage is TRBJ2-7; 7 bases map to TRBD1. The J segment lost 1 base and the V segment lost 0 bases, leaving 4 bases of the junction unmatched. The CDR3 has 15 residues. Germline V lookup: CDR1 SGHDT, CDR2 YYEEEE. The CDR3 loop is CASSLGQGQSYEQYF. CDR3 sequence (DNA): TGTGCCAGCAGCTTGGGGCAGGGACAGTCCTACGAGCAGTACTTC.

This clone has only one observation. V usage is TRBV30 and J usage is TRBJ1-6; 7 bases map to TRBD1. Trimming removed 7 bases from V and 7 bases from J; junction bases left unmatched: 4. The CDR3 extends over 12 amino acids. Germline assignment: CDR1 GTSNPN and CDR2 SVGIG (reference sequence). This chain's CDR3 is CASGGWNSPLHF. For the CDR3, the DNA is TGTGCCTCAGGGGGGTGGAATTCACCCCTCCACTTT.

V gene TRBV11-2 combines with J gene TRBJ2-3; TRBD2 agrees at 11 bases. CDR1 is SGHAT, CDR2 FQNNGV, per germline. The CDR3 sequence is 15 residues long. Trimming at V came to 4 bases and at J to 6 bases, leaving 6 bases not matched to a gene. The CDR3 region is CASSSTSGSLDTQYF. CDR3 DNA sequence: TGTGCCAGCAGCTCCACTAGCGGGAGTCTGGATACGCAGTATTTT.

A single count supports this clone. The CDR3 nucleotides read TGTGCCAGCAGCTTCGGGGTCCAAGAGACCCAGTACTTC. Translated: CASSFGVQETQYF. The rearrangement uses TRBV7-2 and TRBJ2-5; a weak D match, TRBD2 (5 bases). The CDR3 length is 13 residues. CDR1 is SGHTA, CDR2 FQGNSA, per germline. V lost 3 bases to trimming and J lost 1 base, with 6 bases between them.

The CDR3 loop reads CASSYGQSTEAFF. The CDR3 DNA reads TGTGCCAGCAGTTACGGGCAGAGCACTGAAGCTTTCTTT. The chain recombines TRBV6-2 or TRBV6-3 with TRBJ1-1; D gene unclear. The ends were cut back, 2 bases at V and 4 bases at J, with 8 bases in the middle. The CDR3 has 13 amino acids. Germline V gene data show CDR1 as MNHEY and CDR2 as SVGEGT.

This clone was counted a few times. The V call is TRBV29-1, the J call TRBJ1-1, with D possibly TRBD1 on 6 matching bases. Trimming stripped 5 bases from V and 3 bases from J, with 13 bases between. Germline assignment: CDR1 SQVTM and CDR2 ANQGSEA. This CDR3 contains 13 residues. CDR3 in amino acids: CSVQRSGDTEAFF. DNA for the CDR3: TGCAGCGTTCAGCGGTCAGGGGACACTGAAGCTTTCTTT.

CDR3 loop: CASSPGTGIGEQYF. The CDR3 coding sequence is TGTGCCAGCAGTCCTGGGACAGGGATCGGCGAGCAGTACTTC. The chain combines TRBV6-6 with TRBJ2-7, with 9 bases aligning to TRBD1. The ends lost 5 bases at V and 6 bases at J; junction bases unmatched: 8. The CDR3 runs 14 residues. Germline loops: CDR1 MNHNY, CDR2 SVGAGI (reference sequence).

This chain links TRBV28 with TRBJ2-7, with TRBD1 matching 8 bases. Germline assignment: CDR1 MDHEN and CDR2 SYDVKM. Losses at the gene ends were 8 bases for V and 5 bases for J; bases not matched to a gene: 11. The CDR3 length is 14 residues. DNA for the CDR3: TGTGCCAGCGTAACCGGGACAGGTCCGGACGAGCAGTACTTC. Its translation: CASVTGTGPDEQYF.

The CDR3 sequence is CASSPRHETEETQYF. CDR3 nucleotides: TGTGCCAGCAGTCCACGACATGAAACCGAAGAGACCCAGTACTTC. The V call is TRBV28, the J call TRBJ2-5; D unresolved. V lost 5 bases, J lost 3 bases, and 16 bases lay in between. The CDR3 loop spans 15 amino acids. Germline V lookup: CDR1 MDHEN, CDR2 SYDVKM.

V and J are TRBV9 and TRBJ1-3; D is unresolved. The CDR3 runs to 14 residues. Germline V gene sequence: CDR1 SGDLS, CDR2 YYNGEE. V shed 4 bases and J shed 7 bases, with 15 bases lying between them. CDR3 DNA: TGTGCCAGCAGCACGACCGAGTCGAGGAACACCATATATTTT. This encodes CASSTTESRNTIYF.

The gene calls are TRBV5-6 and TRBJ2-7; 11 bases match TRBD2. Losses at the gene ends were 6 bases for V and 4 bases for J; bases not matched to a gene: 9. This CDR3 contains 15 residues. Germline V CDR1 and CDR2: SGHDT, YYEEEE. In DNA form, the CDR3 reads TGTGCCAGCACCCGACCGGGACTAGCGGCTTACGAGCAGTACTTC. This sequence encodes CASTRPGLAAYEQYF.

This clone was observed once. The rearrangement links TRBV9 to TRBJ2-3, with 11 bases fitting TRBD2. The trim removed 0 bases at V and 2 bases at J, leaving 2 bases unmatched. This CDR3 has 16 residues. CDR1 SGDLS and CDR2 YYNGEE come from the germline V gene. The DNA of the CDR3 is TGTGCCAGCAGCGTAGTTAGCGGGGGGGCCACAGATACGCAGTATTTT. Residues: CASSVVSGGATDTQYF.

The rearrangement links TRBV6-6 to TRBJ2-7, with 8 bases aligning to TRBD2. The V gene's germline CDR1 is MNHNY and CDR2 SVGAGI (reference sequence). J was trimmed by 5 bases and V by 6 bases; bases with no gene match: 9. The CDR3 covers 14 residues. The CDR3 loop is CASSGSRGEDEQYF. Here the CDR3 DNA reads TGTGCCAGCAGCGGGTCGCGGGGGGAGGACGAGCAGTACTTC.

This chain connects TRBV28 to TRBJ1-2, with D possibly TRBD1 on 6 matching bases. The germline V gene encodes CDR1 MDHEN and CDR2 SYDVKM. The CDR3 has 15 residues. The V end was cut by 3 bases, the J end by 3 bases, with 14 bases between. The CDR3 region has the DNA TGTGCCAGCAGTTTTTTCGGGGGGCGGGACTATGGCTACACCTTC. This encodes CASSFFGGRDYGYTF.